These 24 T cell receptor beta chains were sequenced from one sample in a study of blood T cell repertoires in COVID-19. Measured with immunoSEQ multiplex PCR; TCRdb has only the in-frame clones, and not every one. This table has some 80,000 clones, more than 75% appearing once. The sequenced sample was peripheral blood. These receptors all come from an elderly woman with active or convalescent COVID-19.

The genes are TRBV6-2 or TRBV6-3 and TRBJ1-1, with D hard to call. Germline V gene lookup returns CDR1 MNHEY and CDR2 SVGEGT. The germline V and J ends were trimmed by 4 bases and 0 bases, with 12 bases remaining between them. This CDR3 comprises 15 residues. Here the CDR3 reads CASSSMTRVNTEAFF. CDR3 in DNA: TGTGCCAGCAGTTCCATGACTCGGGTGAACACTGAAGCTTTCTTT.

The rearrangement uses TRBV3-1 (or the pseudogene TRBV3-2) and TRBJ2-7, with D hard to call. The CDR3 runs to 12 residues. Germline loops: CDR1 LGHDT, CDR2 YNNKEL (reference sequence). V lost 3 bases and J lost 2, with 5 bases in between. The CDR3: CASSHGTYEQYF. CDR3 nucleotides: TGTGCCAGCAGCCACGGTACCTACGAGCAGTACTTC.

The chain is built from TRBV11-3 and TRBJ2-1, with D possibly matching TRBD1 (8 bases). The CDR3 totals 16 residues. The V end lost 5 bases, the J end lost 6 bases, and 20 bases lay between the germline ends. Germline CDR1 reads SGHNT; CDR2 reads YENEEA. The CDR3 DNA reads as TGTGCCAGCAGCCTTCACAGGGGGGGGACCTCCAATGAGCAGTTCTTC. It yields the protein CASSLHRGGTSNEQFF.

This clone occurred a few times. The chain joins TRBV9 to TRBJ1-2; unclear D gene. V was pared by 3 bases and J by 4 bases, with 10 bases between. CDR3 length equals 13 residues. Per germline, CDR1 SGDLS and CDR2 YYNGEE. CDR3 in DNA: TGTGCCAGCAGCGCCAGCGGTGGCTATGGCTACACCTTC. This translates into CASSASGGYGYTF.

The chain has TRBV29-1 and TRBJ2-1; D is possibly TRBD2 (7 bases). Germline lookup yields CDR1 SQVTM and CDR2 ANQGSEA. The CDR3 loop spans 16 amino acids. Trimming left V 3 bases short and J 7 bases short, with 22 bases between. This CDR3 is CSVDPEAGGRRNEQFF. CDR3 coding DNA: TGCAGCGTTGACCCCGAGGCCGGGGGGCGGAGGAATGAGCAGTTCTTC.

The chain carries TRBV12-3 or TRBV12-4 and TRBJ1-6; maybe TRBD1 (5 bases). This CDR3 contains 13 residues. V was trimmed by 3 bases and J by 10 bases, leaving 10 bases between them. CDR3 sequence (DNA): TGTGCCAGCAGTTTGGGGGGGGTCTCACCCCTCCACTTT. This gives the protein CASSLGGVSPLHF.

Regarding this clone: Germline is not matched at one junction end, which may reflect a read error. The chain couples TRBV7-2 to TRBJ1-2; the match to TRBD1 covers 8 bases. The CDR3 covers 13 residues. Germline V gene data show CDR1 as SGHTA and CDR2 as FQGNSA. The CDR3 bases are TGTGCCAGCAGCTTAGGTGGGGGGACAGGTGGCGCCTTC. Its protein product is CASSLGGGTGGAF.

The chain uses TRBV7-6 and TRBJ2-2, with D maybe TRBD2 (6 bases). Germline V gives CDR1 SGHVS, CDR2 FNYEAQ. Trimming removed 0 bases at V and 7 bases at J, with 6 bases between. The CDR3 extends over 13 amino acids. The CDR3 here is CASSLARGGELFF. CDR3 DNA: TGTGCCAGCAGCTTAGCGCGGGGCGGGGAGCTGTTTTTT.

Turning to this clone: Within the sample, other DNA sequences also encode this same CDR3. The chain carries TRBV30 and TRBJ1-1, with 7 positions matching TRBD1. CDR1 and CDR2 from the germline V gene are GTSNPN and SVGIG (reference sequence). CDR3 length equals 13 residues. The J segment lost 1 base and the V segment lost 4 bases, leaving 3 bases of the junction unmatched. The CDR3 protein is CAWMRDRNTEAFF. Here the CDR3 DNA reads TGTGCCTGGATGCGGGACAGGAACACTGAAGCTTTCTTT.

This clone was found once. V and J are TRBV5-1 and TRBJ2-1; 8 nucleotides match TRBD1. The CDR3 has 14 residues. Unmatched junction bases numbered 7, after V lost 1 base and J lost 10 bases. Germline V gene sequence: CDR1 SGHRS, CDR2 YFSETQ. The CDR3 DNA reads as TGCGCCAGCAGCTTGCGGCAGGGGGCACAAGAGCAGTTCTTC. It translates to CASSLRQGAQEQFF.

V is TRBV7-3 and J is TRBJ2-2; 9 bases fit TRBD1. With V trimmed by 6 bases and J by 6 bases, 8 bases remained unmatched. The CDR3 totals 15 residues. Germline V lookup: CDR1 SGHTA, CDR2 FQGTGA. In nucleotides, the CDR3 is TGTGCCAGCAGAGCCGGGACAGGGTGGGCCGGGGAGCTGTTTTTT. Its translation: CASRAGTGWAGELFF. The full variable domain, with the rest looked up from reference TRBV7-3 and TRBJ2-2, is GAGVSQTPSNKVTEKGKYVELRCDPISGHTALYWYRQSLGQGPEFLIYFQGTGAADDSGLPNDRFFAVRPEGSVSTLKIQRTERGDSAVYLCASRAGTGWAGELFFGEGSRLTVL.

This clone has a handful of counts. V gene TRBV6-2 or TRBV6-3 combines with J gene TRBJ2-6; a weak D match, TRBD1 (5 bases). CDR3 size: 15 residues. Trimming took off 5 bases at V and 2 bases at J, with 10 bases between the two ends. Germline-derived CDR1 and CDR2 are MNHEY and SVGEGT. The CDR3 bases are TGTGCCAGCAGTCTGACAGAAACTGGGGCCAACGTCCTGACTTTC. Translation gives CASSLTETGANVLTF.

The chain recombines TRBV2 with TRBJ2-5, with TRBD1 identical over 9 bases. Germline V gives CDR1 SNHLY, CDR2 FYNNEI. The J segment lost 3 bases and the V segment lost 7 bases, leaving 9 bases of the junction unmatched. CDR3 length: 15 residues. CDR3 bases: TGTGCCAGCACTGATCCGGACAGGGGAAAAGAGACCCAGTACTTC. Translated, it gives CASTDPDRGKETQYF.

The chain employs TRBV7-2 and TRBJ2-3; no definite D call. Trimming shortened V by 1 base and J by 3 bases, and 11 bases separated the two germline ends. This CDR3 region has 15 residues. Germline CDR1 reads SGHTA; CDR2 reads FQGNSA. The CDR3: CASSLGPSRTDTQYF. The DNA for the CDR3 is TGTGCCAGCAGCTTAGGCCCGAGTCGAACAGATACGCAGTATTTT.

This clone turned up a few times. The rearrangement joins TRBV5-6 to TRBJ1-2; possible D gene TRBD1, 6 bases. The CDR3 contains 13 residues. CDR1 SGHDT and CDR2 YYEEEE come from the germline V gene. Trimming stripped 3 bases from V and 5 bases from J, with 11 bases between. CDR3 region: CASSSTGMYGYTF. For the CDR3, the DNA is TGTGCCAGCAGCTCCACAGGGATGTATGGCTACACCTTC.

This clone has just one count. The rearrangement uses TRBV6-1 and TRBJ2-4, with D maybe TRBD1 (5 bases). From germline, CDR1 is MNHNS and CDR2 SASEGT. Trimming pared 4 bases from V and 0 bases from J, leaving 16 bases between. The CDR3 is 17 amino acids. CDR3 protein: CASSVPTATVAKNIQYF. The CDR3 coding sequence is TGTGCCAGCAGTGTTCCGACAGCCACTGTAGCCAAAAACATTCAGTACTTC.

V gene TRBV27 combines with J gene TRBJ1-6; 9 bases are shared with TRBD1. Germline-derived CDR1 and CDR2 are MNHEY and SMNVEV (reference sequence). Trimming removed 4 bases from V and 6 bases from J; junction bases left unmatched: 4. The CDR3 sequence is 15 residues long. The CDR3 region is CASSSRDRANSPLHF. The CDR3 DNA sequence: TGTGCCAGCAGTTCTCGGGACAGGGCTAATTCACCCCTCCACTTT.

This clone was seen only once. J is TRBJ2-1 and V is TRBV10-3; 13 bases align to TRBD2. CDR1 and CDR2 (germline): ENHRY, SYGVKD. V dropped 8 bases and J dropped 5; count of bases not matched to a gene: 0. This CDR3 contains 13 residues. The CDR3 spells CAIGTSGNNEQFF. The CDR3 DNA reads as TGTGCCATCGGGACTAGCGGGAACAATGAGCAGTTCTTC.

V and J are TRBV5-1 and TRBJ1-2; TRBD1 matches 9 bases. Germline trimming cut 4 bases from V and 9 bases from J; bases unmatched to any gene: 13. Per germline, CDR1 SGHRS and CDR2 YFSETQ. The CDR3 sequence is 15 residues long. This CDR3 reads CASSGGQGTPGSYTF. The CDR3 DNA sequence: TGCGCCAGCAGCGGGGGACAGGGAACCCCTGGGAGCTACACCTTC.

This clone appeared a few times. The rearrangement uses TRBV7-9 and TRBJ2-1, with 11 bases fitting TRBD2. Germline CDR1 SEHNR, CDR2 FQNEAQ (reference sequence). This CDR3 region has 17 residues. V lost 1 base and J lost 4; bases outside the gene matches: 6. The CDR3, as DNA: TGTGCCAGCAGCTTAGGTAGGGGGACTAGCGGATACAATGAGCAGTTCTTC. Amino acid sequence: CASSLGRGTSGYNEQFF.

The chain carries TRBV3-1 (or the pseudogene TRBV3-2) and TRBJ2-5; possible D gene TRBD1, 6 bases. This CDR3 is built from 14 residues. Germline-derived CDR1 and CDR2 are LGHDT and YNNKEL (reference sequence). The ends were cut back, 4 bases at V and 0 bases at J, with 9 bases in the middle. CDR3 loop: CASSRTVYQETQYF. The CDR3 DNA reads as TGTGCCAGCAGCCGGACAGTGTACCAAGAGACCCAGTACTTC.

The chain recombines TRBV28 with TRBJ1-4, with no clear D. The CDR3 covers 17 residues. V shed 5 bases and J shed 0 bases, with 16 bases lying between them. Per the germline V gene, CDR1 is MDHEN and CDR2 is SYDVKM. CDR3 nucleotides: TGTGCCAGCAGTCTAACAGCGGATACAGCAACTAATGAAAAACTGTTTTTT. This sequence encodes CASSLTADTATNEKLFF.

In nucleotides, the CDR3 is TGTGCCAGCAGCCCCGACGCAGGGACTGCTTCCTTGAACACTGAAGCTTTCTTT. Translating it yields CASSPDAGTASLNTEAFF. The V and J genes are TRBV5-5 and TRBJ1-1; D is perhaps TRBD1 (5 bases). Germline lookup yields CDR1 SGHKS and CDR2 YYEKEE (reference sequence). V gave up 4 bases and J gave up 0 bases, with 22 bases separating them. This CDR3 is built from 18 residues.

The chain has TRBV27 and TRBJ1-4; tentatively, D is TRBD1 (6 bases). The CDR3 extends over 13 amino acids. Germline V CDR1 and CDR2: MNHEY, SMNVEV (reference sequence). V lost 3 bases and J lost 6, with 8 bases in between. This CDR3 reads CASSLQGYEKLFF. CDR3 in DNA: TGTGCCAGCAGTTTGCAGGGGTATGAAAAACTGTTTTTT.